This T cell receptor (beta chain) was identified in a study of cytomegalovirus exposure and HLA in healthy donors. Overall study results and limits: The study had only CMV serostatus as immune exposure information. An analysis done earlier found most TCR beta V segments productive about 87% or about 30% of the time.

The sample holds many counts of this clone. Its antigen is still unknown. At one of its ends the junction is not consistent with the germline gene, which may arise from a read error. In the PCR, 60 Vbeta and 13 Jbeta primers were used. Sequencing used immunoSEQ multiplex PCR; TCRdb keeps in-frame clones, though not all of them. The repertoire has some 170,000 clones, around 77% of them found once; the top ten carry 1.5% to 2%. Looked up from germline, CDR1 is LGHNA and CDR2 is YSLEER. The CDR3 covers 13 residues. The material sequenced was PBMCs. V and J are TRBV4-3 and TRBJ2-7; 7 nucleotides agree with TRBD1. The TCR sequence derives from a woman aged 25 to 39 in good health and CMV-seronegative. Written as DNA, the CDR3 is TGCGCCAGCAGCCAAGATTTAGGGGGCAGGGGCACCTTC. It yields the protein CASSQDLGGRGTF.